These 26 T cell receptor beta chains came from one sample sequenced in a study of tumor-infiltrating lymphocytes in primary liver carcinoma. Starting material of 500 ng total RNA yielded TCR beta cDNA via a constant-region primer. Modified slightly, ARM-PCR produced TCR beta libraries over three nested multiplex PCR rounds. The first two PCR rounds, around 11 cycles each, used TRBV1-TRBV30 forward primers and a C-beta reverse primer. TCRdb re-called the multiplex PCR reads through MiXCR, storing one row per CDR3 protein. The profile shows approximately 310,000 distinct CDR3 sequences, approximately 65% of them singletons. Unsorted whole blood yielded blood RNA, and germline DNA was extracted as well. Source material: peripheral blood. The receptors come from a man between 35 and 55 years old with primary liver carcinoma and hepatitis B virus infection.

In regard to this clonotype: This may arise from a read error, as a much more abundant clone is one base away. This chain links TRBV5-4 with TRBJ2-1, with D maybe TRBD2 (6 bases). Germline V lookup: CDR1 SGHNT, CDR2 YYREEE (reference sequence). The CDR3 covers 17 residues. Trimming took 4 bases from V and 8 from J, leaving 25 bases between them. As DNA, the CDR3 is TGTGCCAGCAGCCCCGACCCATTGGCTAGCGTGGAGCATGAGCAGTTCTTC. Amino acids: CASSPDPLASVEHEQFF.

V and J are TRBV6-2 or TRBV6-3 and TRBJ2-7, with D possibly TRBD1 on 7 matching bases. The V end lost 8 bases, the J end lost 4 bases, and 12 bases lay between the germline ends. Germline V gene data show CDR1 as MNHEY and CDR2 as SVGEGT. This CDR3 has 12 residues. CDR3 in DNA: TGTGCCAGCGGCCAGGGGGGTTACGAGCAGTACTTC. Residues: CASGQGGYEQYF.

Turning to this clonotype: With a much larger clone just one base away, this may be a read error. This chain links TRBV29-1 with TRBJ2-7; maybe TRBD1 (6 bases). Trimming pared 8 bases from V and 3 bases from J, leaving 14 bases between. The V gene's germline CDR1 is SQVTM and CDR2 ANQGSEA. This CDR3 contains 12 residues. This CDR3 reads CSWRTADYEQYF. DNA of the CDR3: TGCAGCTGGCGGACAGCGGACTACGAGCAGTACTTC.

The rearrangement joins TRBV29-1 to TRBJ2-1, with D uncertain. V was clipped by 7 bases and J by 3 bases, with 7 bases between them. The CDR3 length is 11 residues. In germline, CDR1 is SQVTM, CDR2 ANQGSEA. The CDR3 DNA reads TGCAGCGGCTGGAACTACAATGAGCAGTTCTTC. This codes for CSGWNYNEQFF.

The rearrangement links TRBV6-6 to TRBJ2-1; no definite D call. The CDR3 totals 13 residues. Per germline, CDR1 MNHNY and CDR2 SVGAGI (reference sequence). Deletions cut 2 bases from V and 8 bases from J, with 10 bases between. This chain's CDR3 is CASSYTKNDEQFF. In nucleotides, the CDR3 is TGTGCCAGCAGTTACACTAAAAACGATGAGCAGTTCTTC.

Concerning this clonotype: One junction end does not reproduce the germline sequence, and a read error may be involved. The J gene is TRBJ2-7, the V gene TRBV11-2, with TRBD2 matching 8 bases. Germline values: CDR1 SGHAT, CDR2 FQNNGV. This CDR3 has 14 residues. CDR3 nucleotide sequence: TGTGCCGGCAGCTTTTCGGGGGGGTCCTACGAGCAGTACTTC. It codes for CAGSFSGGSYEQYF.

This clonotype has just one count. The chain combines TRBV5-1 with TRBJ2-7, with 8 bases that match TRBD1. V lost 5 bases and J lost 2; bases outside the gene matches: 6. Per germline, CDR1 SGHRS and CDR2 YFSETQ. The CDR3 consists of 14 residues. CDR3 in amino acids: CASSRTGLPYEQYF. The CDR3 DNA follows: TGCGCCAGCAGTAGGACAGGGCTCCCCTACGAGCAGTACTTC.

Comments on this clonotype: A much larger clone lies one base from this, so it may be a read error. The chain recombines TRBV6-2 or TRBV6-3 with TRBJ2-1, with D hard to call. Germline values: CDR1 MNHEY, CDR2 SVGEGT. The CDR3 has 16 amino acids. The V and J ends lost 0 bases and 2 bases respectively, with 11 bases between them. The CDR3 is CASSYSRGHTYNEQFF. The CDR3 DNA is TGTGCCAGCAGTTACTCGAGAGGCCACACCTACAATGAGCAGTTCTTC.

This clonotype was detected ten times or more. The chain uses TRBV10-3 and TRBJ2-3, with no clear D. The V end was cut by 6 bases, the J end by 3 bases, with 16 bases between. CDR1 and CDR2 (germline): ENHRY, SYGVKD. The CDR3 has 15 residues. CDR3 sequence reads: CAISPTLSETDTQYF. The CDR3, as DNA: TGTGCCATCAGCCCGACCCTGAGCGAAACAGATACGCAGTATTTT.

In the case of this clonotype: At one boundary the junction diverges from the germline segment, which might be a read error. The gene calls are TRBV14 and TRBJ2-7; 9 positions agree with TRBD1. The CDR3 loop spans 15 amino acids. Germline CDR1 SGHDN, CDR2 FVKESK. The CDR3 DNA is TGTGCCAGCAGCCCCAGCCGGGACAGGGAGGCCGAGCAGTGCTTC. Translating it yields CASSPSRDREAEQCF.

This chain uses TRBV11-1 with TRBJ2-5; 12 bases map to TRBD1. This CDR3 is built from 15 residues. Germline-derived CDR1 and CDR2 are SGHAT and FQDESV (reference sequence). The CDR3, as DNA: TGTGATAGCACCCGGGACAGGGGGCTTTTTGAGACCCAGTACTTC. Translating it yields CDSTRDRGLFETQYF.

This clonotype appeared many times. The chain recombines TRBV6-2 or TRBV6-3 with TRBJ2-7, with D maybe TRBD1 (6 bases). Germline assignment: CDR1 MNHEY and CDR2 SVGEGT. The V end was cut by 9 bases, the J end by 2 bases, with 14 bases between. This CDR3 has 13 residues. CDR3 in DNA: TGTGCCAGTTCCGGGACACCTCCCTACGAGCAGTACTTC. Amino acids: CASSGTPPYEQYF.

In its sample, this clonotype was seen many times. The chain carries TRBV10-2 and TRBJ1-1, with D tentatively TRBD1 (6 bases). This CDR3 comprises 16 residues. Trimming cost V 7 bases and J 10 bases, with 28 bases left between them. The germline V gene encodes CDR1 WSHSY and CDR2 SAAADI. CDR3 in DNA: TGCGCCAGCATCGGGGAGGGGGTGGTGTCCCCCGAGACAGCTTTCTTT. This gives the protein CASIGEGVVSPETAFF.

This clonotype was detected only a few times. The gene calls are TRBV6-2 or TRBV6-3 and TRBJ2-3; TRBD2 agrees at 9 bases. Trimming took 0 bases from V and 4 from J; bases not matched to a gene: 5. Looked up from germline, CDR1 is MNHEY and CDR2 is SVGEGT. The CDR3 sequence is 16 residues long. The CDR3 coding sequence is TGTGCCAGCAGTTACTCTGGACTAGCGTTTGCAGATACGCAGTATTTT. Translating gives CASSYSGLAFADTQYF.

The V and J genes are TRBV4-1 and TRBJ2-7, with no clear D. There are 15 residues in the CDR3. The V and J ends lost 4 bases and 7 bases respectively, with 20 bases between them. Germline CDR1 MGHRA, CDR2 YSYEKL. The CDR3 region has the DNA TGCGCCAGCAGCCGTGGATTCCATCAGGAAAATGAGCAGTACTTC. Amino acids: CASSRGFHQENEQYF.

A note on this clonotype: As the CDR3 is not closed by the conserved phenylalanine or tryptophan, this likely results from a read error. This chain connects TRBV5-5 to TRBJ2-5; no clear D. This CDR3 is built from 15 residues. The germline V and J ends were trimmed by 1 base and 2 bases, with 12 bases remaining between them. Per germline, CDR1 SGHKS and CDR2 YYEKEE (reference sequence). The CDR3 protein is CASSLSVDIQETQYV. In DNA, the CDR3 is TGTGCCAGCAGCTTGAGCGTTGACATTCAAGAGACCCAGTACGTC.

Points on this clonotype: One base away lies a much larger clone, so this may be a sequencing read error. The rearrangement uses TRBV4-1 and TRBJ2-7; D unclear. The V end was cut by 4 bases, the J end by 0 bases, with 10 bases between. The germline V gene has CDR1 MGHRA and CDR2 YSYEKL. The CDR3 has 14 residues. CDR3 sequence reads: CASSPARTSYEQYF. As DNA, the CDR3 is TGCGCCAGCAGCCCAGCCCGGACCTCCTACGAGCAGTACTTC.

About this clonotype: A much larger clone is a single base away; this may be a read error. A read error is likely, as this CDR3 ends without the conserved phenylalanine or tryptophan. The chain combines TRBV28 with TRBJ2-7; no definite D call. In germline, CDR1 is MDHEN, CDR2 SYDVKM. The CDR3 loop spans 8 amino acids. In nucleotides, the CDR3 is TGTGCGGCCTACGAGCAGTACCTC. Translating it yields CAAYEQYL.

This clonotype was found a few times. CDR3 coding DNA: TGTGCCAGCAGCTTAGGTTCCACTTTGAACACCGGGGAGCTGTTTTTT. Its protein is CASSLGSTLNTGELFF. V gene TRBV5-6 combines with J gene TRBJ2-2, with D hard to call. The CDR3 runs 16 residues. Germline CDR1 and CDR2: SGHDT and YYEEEE. V was clipped by 2 bases and J by 1 base, with 12 bases between them. Based on the CDR3 plus reference TRBV5-6 and TRBJ2-2, the full variable domain is DAGVTQSPTHLIKTRGQQVTLRCSPKSGHDTVSWYQQALGQGPQFIFQYYEEEERQRGNFPDRFSGHQFPNYSSELNVNALLLGDSALYLCASSLGSTLNTGELFFGEGSRLTVL.

The CDR3 reads CASSITGGGTGELFF. DNA for the CDR3: TGTGCCAGTAGTATCACGGGAGGGGGCACCGGGGAGCTGTTTTTT. The rearrangement joins TRBV19 to TRBJ2-2, with TRBD2 matching 8 bases. The CDR3 has 15 residues. The V segment lost 3 bases and the J segment 4 bases; nucleotides outside the gene matches: 4. CDR1 is LNHDA, CDR2 SQIVND, per germline (reference sequence).

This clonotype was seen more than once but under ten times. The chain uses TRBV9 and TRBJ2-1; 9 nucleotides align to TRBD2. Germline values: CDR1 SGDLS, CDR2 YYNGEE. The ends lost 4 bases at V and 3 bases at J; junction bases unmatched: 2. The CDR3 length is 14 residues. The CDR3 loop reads CASSLAGFYNEQFF. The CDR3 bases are TGTGCCAGCAGCCTAGCGGGGTTCTACAATGAGCAGTTCTTC. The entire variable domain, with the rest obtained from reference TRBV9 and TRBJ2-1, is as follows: DSGVTQTPKHLITATGQRVTLRCSPRSGDLSVYWYQQSLDQGLQFLIQYYNGEERAKGNILERFSAQQFPDLHSELNLSSLELGDSALYFCASSLAGFYNEQFFGPGTRLTVL.

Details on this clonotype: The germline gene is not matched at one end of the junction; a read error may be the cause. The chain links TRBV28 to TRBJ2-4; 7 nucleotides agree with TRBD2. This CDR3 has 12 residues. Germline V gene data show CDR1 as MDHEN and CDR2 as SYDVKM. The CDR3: CTSSVTLAAQYF. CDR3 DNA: TGTACCAGCAGCGTAACCCTAGCGGCCCAGTACTTC. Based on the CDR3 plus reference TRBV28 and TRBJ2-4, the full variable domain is DVKVTQSSRYLVKRTGEKVFLECVQDMDHENMFWYRQDPGLGLRLIYFSYDVKMKEKGDIPEGYSVSREKKERFSLILESASTNQTSMYLCTSSVTLAAQYFGAGTRLSVL.

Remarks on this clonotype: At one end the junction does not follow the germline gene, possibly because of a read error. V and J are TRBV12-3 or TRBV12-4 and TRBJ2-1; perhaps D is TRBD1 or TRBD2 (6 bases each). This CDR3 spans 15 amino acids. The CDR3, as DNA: TGTGCCTGCAGTTTCATGGGGGGCGCGCTTCATGAGCAGTTCTTC. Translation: CACSFMGGALHEQFF.

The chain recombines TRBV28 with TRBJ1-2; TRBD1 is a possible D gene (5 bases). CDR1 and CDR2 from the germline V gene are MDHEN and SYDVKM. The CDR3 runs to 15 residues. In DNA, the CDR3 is TGTCCTAGCAGTCCGACCGGGGCAGAATACTATGGCTACACCTTC. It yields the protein CPSSPTGAEYYGYTF.

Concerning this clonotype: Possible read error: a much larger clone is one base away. CDR3 nucleotides: TGTACCAGCTCCCCAGGTCTAGCGGGAGTTAATGAGCAGTTCTTC. Residues: CTSSPGLAGVNEQFF. This rearrangement joins TRBV6-5 to TRBJ2-1; 10 nucleotides match TRBD2. The CDR3 runs 15 residues. In germline, CDR1 is MNHEY, CDR2 SVGAGI.

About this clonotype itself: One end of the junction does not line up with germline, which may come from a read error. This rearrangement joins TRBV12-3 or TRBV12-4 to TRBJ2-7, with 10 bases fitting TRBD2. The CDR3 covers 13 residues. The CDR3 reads CASSRTSGYVQYF. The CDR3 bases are TGTGCCAGCAGTAGGACTAGCGGCTACGTGCAGTACTTC.